A single sample gave rise to the 21 T cell receptor beta chains below, sequenced in a study of beta chain features in type 1 diabetes. Sequencing targeted expressed TCRB transcripts, as all isolated RNA had been reverse transcribed. Sequenced by immunoSEQ multiplex PCR; TCRdb stores in-frame clones only, minus some. This sample carries a few hundred thousand clones, 8% to 10% of them seen once, and the ten largest clones take roughly 0.54%. Study-level findings and limits: When Type 1 diabetes patients were examined, their TCRB CDR3s proved moderately but significantly shorter in all four CD4+ subsets.

These receptors have no known antigen. Source material: central memory CD4+ T cells from blood. These receptors all stem from a man aged 30 to 39 with type 1 diabetes.

This clone was seen only a few times. The V call is TRBV7-2, the J call TRBJ1-1; 10 bases are a match to TRBD1. There are 19 residues in the CDR3. The germline CDR1 and CDR2 sequences are SGHTA and FQGNSA. V gave up 5 bases and J gave up 0 bases; unmatched junction bases: 15. CDR3 nucleotides: TGTGCCAGCAGCCCCCGTAGGACAGGGGGTCCTGGGATGAACACTGAAGCTTTCTTT. As protein: CASSPRRTGGPGMNTEAFF.

This clone was seen only a few times. The rearrangement joins TRBV10-3 to TRBJ2-2, with D maybe TRBD1 (5 bases). The CDR3 loop spans 16 amino acids. Trimming took 5 bases from V and 3 from J, leaving 16 bases between them. CDR1 and CDR2 from the germline V gene are ENHRY and SYGVKD. The chain's CDR3 is CAISSGAGKHTGELFF. CDR3 nucleotides: TGTGCCATCAGTTCGGGTGCAGGGAAGCACACCGGGGAGCTGTTTTTT.

The table lists this clone with a few counts. J is TRBJ1-2 and V is TRBV5-8, with 7 bases identical to TRBD1. The CDR3 is 14 residues long. Germline trimming cut 1 base from V and 8 bases from J; bases unmatched to any gene: 8. Germline V gene sequence: CDR1 SGHTS, CDR2 YDEGEE. In DNA form, the CDR3 reads TGTGCCAGCAGCTTGTGGGGACAGACTAGGGGCTACACCTTC. It yields the protein CASSLWGQTRGYTF.

In its sample, this clone was seen a few times. This chain joins TRBV7-2 and TRBJ2-7; 8 nucleotides agree with TRBD1. V shed 4 bases and J 4 bases; nucleotides not matched to a gene: 6. The CDR3 loop spans 14 amino acids. Germline V gene lookup returns CDR1 SGHTA and CDR2 FQGNSA. The CDR3 DNA is TGTGCCAGCAGCTCGGACAGGGCGGCGTACGAGCAGTACTTC. This gives the protein CASSSDRAAYEQYF. The variable domain in full, with the rest retrieved from reference TRBV7-2 and TRBJ2-7, is GAGVSQSPSNKVTEKGKDVELRCDPISGHTALYWYRQSLGQGLEFLIYFQGNSAPDKSGLPSDRFSAERTGGSVSTLTIQRTQQEDSAVYLCASSSDRAAYEQYFGPGTRLTVT.

The rearrangement joins TRBV18 to TRBJ2-7; possibly TRBD1 for D (6 bases). In germline, CDR1 is KGHSH, CDR2 LQKENI. CDR3 length: 14 amino acids. V was clipped by 4 bases and J by 1 base, with 11 bases between them. The CDR3 DNA reads as TGTGCCAGCTCACAACGGACAGATTCCTACGAGCAGTACTTC. Amino acids: CASSQRTDSYEQYF. The variable domain in full, completed from reference TRBV18 and TRBJ2-7, reads NAGVMQNPRHLVRRRGQEARLRCSPMKGHSHVYWYRQLPEEGLKFMVYLQKENIIDESGMPKERFSAEFPKEGPSILRIQQVVRGDSAAYFCASSQRTDSYEQYFGPGTRLTVT.

This clone was seen only once. The chain carries TRBV5-6 and TRBJ2-6; D gene unclear. Between the trimmed V and J ends, which lost 1 base and 3 bases, there was a span of 2 bases. CDR1 is SGHDT and CDR2 is YYEEEE in the germline V gene. The CDR3 has 13 amino acids. CDR3 loop: CASSLIGANVLTF. CDR3 nucleotide sequence: TGTGCCAGCAGCTTGATTGGGGCCAACGTCCTGACTTTC.

This clone was observed a few times. This chain connects TRBV7-9 to TRBJ2-3, with unresolved D. With 3 bases removed from V and 2 bases from J, the gap between germline ends came to 6 bases. The V gene's germline CDR1 is SEHNR and CDR2 FQNEAQ (reference sequence). The CDR3 extends over 13 amino acids. The CDR3, as DNA: TGTGCCAGCAGCTTTATCTCCACAGATACGCAGTATTTT. Translation: CASSFISTDTQYF.

This clone appeared a few times. The CDR3 protein is CASSVLAVTDTQYF. CDR3 coding DNA: TGTGCCAGCAGCGTACTAGCGGTCACAGATACGCAGTATTTT. The J gene is TRBJ2-3, the V gene TRBV9; 7 bases line up with TRBD2. This CDR3 region has 14 residues. Losses at the gene ends were 1 base for V and 2 bases for J; bases not matched to a gene: 1. Germline-derived CDR1 and CDR2 are SGDLS and YYNGEE.

This clone was counted between two and nine times. This chain links TRBV28 with TRBJ1-2, with D hard to call. V was clipped by 8 bases and J by 4 bases, with 14 bases between them. Germline lookup yields CDR1 MDHEN and CDR2 SYDVKM. The CDR3 contains 13 residues. The CDR3 nucleotides are TGTGCCAGCGGAGGGTGGCGGGGCTATGGCTACACCTTC. Amino acid sequence: CASGGWRGYGYTF.

V usage is TRBV11-3 and J usage is TRBJ2-5; tentatively, D is TRBD2 (6 bases). The V end was cut by 3 bases, the J end by 7 bases, with 9 bases between. Germline V lookup: CDR1 SGHNT, CDR2 YENEEA. The CDR3 runs 12 residues. The CDR3 DNA reads TGTGCCAGCAGCTTGAGTAGCGGGACCCAGTACTTC. Translation: CASSLSSGTQYF.

In the case of this clone: The same CDR3 is also encoded by other DNA sequences in this sample. This chain uses TRBV19 with TRBJ2-3; D possibly corresponds to TRBD2 (8 bases). The CDR3 totals 16 residues. V lost 6 bases, J lost 2 bases, and 18 bases lay in between. The germline V gene encodes CDR1 LNHDA and CDR2 SQIVND (reference sequence). The CDR3 sequence is CASSRRGDSHTDTQYF. The DNA of the CDR3 is TGTGCCAGTAGCCGGCGGGGGGACAGTCACACAGATACGCAGTATTTT.

The CDR3 DNA reads TGTGCCAGCAGCTTGGCACTAGCGGGGGAATTTACTAGCACAGATACGCAGTATTTT. This gives the protein CASSLALAGEFTSTDTQYF. V gene TRBV7-6 combines with J gene TRBJ2-3; 11 nucleotides agree with TRBD2. CDR1 is SGHVS, CDR2 FNYEAQ, per germline. The CDR3 is made up of 19 amino acids. V shed 3 bases and J 0 bases; nucleotides not matched to a gene: 11.

For this clone: A far larger clone lies a single base away; this is likely a read error. This chain connects TRBV5-1 to TRBJ2-1; possible D gene TRBD1, 5 bases. The germline gives CDR1 SGHRS, CDR2 YFSETQ. The CDR3 totals 16 residues. Trimming left V 0 bases short and J 0 bases short, with 10 bases between. The CDR3 sequence is CASSLDPTVSYNEQFF. The CDR3 DNA reads as TGCGCCAGCAGCTTGGATCCGACAGTCTCCTACAATGAGCAGTTCTTC.

This clone appeared many times. The chain is built from TRBV21-1 and TRBJ2-7; the table gives TRBD1 as D, unverified against the DNA. TRBV21-1 is assigned pseudogene status. CDR3 length equals 15 residues. The CDR3 protein is CASSPPRGNGHEQYF. CDR3 DNA sequence: TGTGCCAGCAGCCCCCCCAGGGGTAACGGGCACGAGCAGTACTTC.

This clone was detected only a few times. V gene TRBV29-1 combines with J gene TRBJ1-1; TRBD1 agrees at 9 bases. Per the germline V gene, CDR1 is SQVTM and CDR2 is ANQGSEA. The CDR3 runs 14 residues. Losses at the gene ends were 8 bases for V and 3 bases for J; bases not matched to a gene: 10. In DNA, the CDR3 is TGCAGCCTGATAGGACAGGGGATTTACACTGAAGCTTTCTTT. Translated: CSLIGQGIYTEAFF.

This clone has more than one count but fewer than ten. This CDR3 is CASSFRAPGANVLTF. DNA for the CDR3: TGTGCCAGCAGTTTCCGGGCGCCCGGGGCCAACGTCCTGACTTTC. This chain links TRBV27 with TRBJ2-6, with D uncertain. The CDR3 has 15 amino acids. Germline lookup yields CDR1 MNHEY and CDR2 SMNVEV (reference sequence). The V gene lost 3 bases and the J gene lost 4 bases, with 10 bases spanning the gap.

This clone was detected a few times. The chain links TRBV7-9 to TRBJ1-4; no definite D call. Trimming shortened V by 5 bases and J by 0 bases, and 7 bases separated the two germline ends. This CDR3 has 14 residues. Germline CDR1 SEHNR, CDR2 FQNEAQ (reference sequence). In nucleotides, the CDR3 is TGTGCCAGCAGCCCACAATCAACTAATGAAAAACTGTTTTTT. Protein sequence: CASSPQSTNEKLFF. Full variable domain (remainder filled in from reference TRBV7-9 and TRBJ1-4): DTGVSQNPRHKITKRGQNVTFRCDPISEHNRLYWYRQTLGQGPEFLTYFQNEAQLEKSRLLSDRFSAERPKGSFSTLEIQRTEQGDSAMYLCASSPQSTNEKLFFGSGTQLSVL.

The J gene is TRBJ2-1, the V gene TRBV11-3; TRBD2 might be the D (6 bases). Trimming cost V 6 bases and J 1 base, with 16 bases left between them. In germline, CDR1 is SGHNT, CDR2 YENEEA. The CDR3 spans 16 residues. The CDR3 spells CASSRGGDVSYNEQFF. The CDR3 coding sequence is TGTGCCAGCAGTCGAGGAGGGGACGTGTCCTACAATGAGCAGTTCTTC.

This clone was seen only a few times. The chain is built from TRBV5-1 and TRBJ2-7; D is perhaps TRBD1 (5 bases). The CDR3 length is 14 residues. The V gene lost 3 bases and the J gene lost 5 bases, with 15 bases spanning the gap. CDR1 and CDR2 (germline): SGHRS, YFSETQ. The CDR3 loop reads CASSSLRPGNEQYF. The CDR3, as DNA: TGCGCCAGCAGCTCGTTAAGACCAGGGAACGAGCAGTACTTC.

This chain uses TRBV4-3 with TRBJ1-1; D ambiguous. The CDR3 runs to 13 residues. Trimming shortened V by 0 bases and J by 5 bases, and 7 bases separated the two germline ends. Germline-derived CDR1 and CDR2 are LGHNA and YSLEER. The CDR3 nucleotides read TGCGCCAGCAGCCAAGAACCCGGGACTGAAGCTTTCTTT. It encodes CASSQEPGTEAFF.

This clone was picked up many times. This chain connects TRBV10-3 to TRBJ1-1; no clear D. CDR1 and CDR2 (germline): ENHRY, SYGVKD. The CDR3 length is 13 residues. Trimming cost V 7 bases and J 0 bases, with 9 bases left between them. CDR3: CAITRSLNTEAFF. CDR3 sequence (DNA): TGTGCCATCACGCGGAGCCTGAACACTGAAGCTTTCTTT.